Following are 23 T cell receptor beta chains from one sample sequenced in a study of cytomegalovirus exposure and HLA in healthy donors (dated by TCRdb to 2017 to 2019). The library came from the immunoSEQ multiplex PCR assay. The multiplex PCR relied on a mix of 60 forward primers for TCR Vbeta segments and 13 reverse primers for TCR Jbeta segments. Imported from immuneACCESS, the table was reduced by TCRdb to in-frame sequences with V and J called. These copies leave out some clones; in studies compared against another copy, an unresolved V gene accounts for under half, and the cause of the remainder is not known. In all, the sample holds 150,000 or so clones, and roughly 80% of those were seen once. The ten most abundant clones make up more than 0.85% of the sample. Input material: PBMCs. Receptors originate from a man between 25 and 39 years old in good health and CMV-seronegative.

The J gene is TRBJ2-7, the V gene TRBV19, with 7 bases that match TRBD1. The CDR3 is 13 residues long. Germline V gene lookup returns CDR1 LNHDA and CDR2 SQIVND (reference sequence). V shed 5 bases, J shed 9 bases, and the junction held 10 bases outside the gene matches. In DNA, the CDR3 is TGTGCCAGTAGTCAGAGCACGGACAGGCTGCAGTACTTC. Translating gives CASSQSTDRLQYF. The entire variable domain, with the rest obtained from reference TRBV19 and TRBJ2-7, is as follows: DGGITQSPKYLFRKEGQNVTLSCEQNLNHDAMYWYRQDPGQGLRLIYYSQIVNDFQKGDIAEGYSVSREKKESFPLTVTSAQKNPTAFYLCASSQSTDRLQYFGPGTRLTVT.

CDR3: CASSGTSGTATGELFF. The DNA of the CDR3 is TGTGCCAGCAGTGGGACTAGCGGGACAGCCACCGGGGAGCTGTTTTTT. This chain links TRBV6-6 with TRBJ2-2; TRBD2 matches at 13 bases. J was trimmed by 4 bases and V by 5 bases; bases with no gene match: 4. The CDR3 loop spans 16 amino acids. Germline CDR1 is MNHNY and CDR2 is SVGAGI (reference sequence).

The chain couples TRBV4-1 to TRBJ1-5; D uncertain. V was cut by 1 base and J by 5 bases, with 15 bases left in between. This CDR3 spans 16 amino acids. Looked up from germline, CDR1 is MGHRA and CDR2 is YSYEKL. DNA of the CDR3: TGCGCCAGCAGCCAAGTACCCGCGGAAACGTATCAGCCCCAGCATTTT. Translated: CASSQVPAETYQPQHF.

The chain uses TRBV7-6 and TRBJ1-5; TRBD1 might be the D (5 bases). Per the germline V gene, CDR1 is SGHVS and CDR2 is FNYEAQ. Trimming took off 1 base at V and 4 bases at J, with 8 bases between the two ends. This CDR3 has 14 residues. The CDR3 loop is CASSLESGNQPQHF. CDR3 in DNA: TGTGCCAGCAGCTTAGAATCAGGGAATCAGCCCCAGCATTTT.

The chain recombines TRBV11-1 with TRBJ2-5, with TRBD1 as a possible D gene (6 bases). The end of the DNA aligns better with TRBJ2-7, so the J call may be wrong. CDR1 and CDR2 (germline): SGHAT, FQDESV (reference sequence). This CDR3 contains 15 residues. This CDR3 reads CASSWDRDTTYEQYF. The CDR3 coding sequence is TGTGCCAGCAGCTGGGACCGGGACACAACCTACGAGCAGTACTTC.

The chain is built from TRBV11-2 and TRBJ2-1; TRBD2 matches at 14 bases. V lost 4 bases and J lost 1; bases outside the gene matches: 9. Germline values: CDR1 SGHAT, CDR2 FQNNGV. The CDR3 covers 19 residues. DNA of the CDR3: TGTGCCAGCAGCTCACTGACTAGCGGGAGGGTCGGGTCCTACAATGAGCAGTTCTTC. It codes for CASSSLTSGRVGSYNEQFF.

The J gene is TRBJ2-5, the V gene TRBV7-2, with 7 bases matching TRBD1. The CDR3 is 16 residues long. The J segment lost 3 bases and the V segment lost 3 bases, leaving 10 bases of the junction unmatched. From germline, CDR1 is SGHTA and CDR2 FQGNSA. Here the CDR3 DNA reads TGTGCCAGCAGCTTGCCCAGGACAGGAAGGGAAGAGACCCAGTACTTC. This gives the protein CASSLPRTGREETQYF.

This clone showed up just a few times. This chain links TRBV25-1 with TRBJ2-7; TRBD2 matches 12 bases. The V and J ends lost 7 bases and 0 bases, in that order; junction bases with no gene match: 1. The germline V gene has CDR1 MGHDK and CDR2 SYGVNS. The CDR3 is 14 amino acids. The CDR3 DNA reads TGTGCCAGCAAGGGACTAGCGGGCTCCTACGAGCAGTACTTC. Amino acids: CASKGLAGSYEQYF.

V and J are TRBV4-3 and TRBJ1-2; TRBD1 agrees at 8 bases. The CDR3 runs to 16 residues. V dropped 0 bases and J dropped 2; count of bases not matched to a gene: 5. CDR1 is LGHNA and CDR2 is YSLEER in the germline V gene. The CDR3: CASSQDHRDRNYGYTF. CDR3 nucleotides: TGCGCCAGCAGCCAAGATCATAGGGACAGGAACTATGGCTACACCTTC.

The V gene is TRBV18, the J gene TRBJ2-1; D is uncertain. The CDR3 length is 13 residues. Trimming took off 2 bases at V and 7 bases at J, with 9 bases between the two ends. The germline gives CDR1 KGHSH, CDR2 LQKENI. CDR3 in DNA: TGTGCCAGCTCACCAGGTCCTGCGAATGAGCAGTTCTTC. Protein sequence: CASSPGPANEQFF.

This clone was observed a few times. This chain connects TRBV5-6 to TRBJ2-1; perhaps TRBD2 as D (7 bases). Germline-derived CDR1 and CDR2 are SGHDT and YYEEEE. V lost 7 bases to trimming and J lost 4 bases, with 18 bases between them. The CDR3 covers 15 residues. The CDR3, as DNA: TGTGCCAGCCTGGAATCCGGGGGGCCTTACAATGAGCAGTTCTTC. Its protein product is CASLESGGPYNEQFF.

This chain connects TRBV9 to TRBJ2-1; TRBD2 matches 8 bases. The length of the CDR3 is 16 residues. CDR1 is SGDLS and CDR2 is YYNGEE in the germline V gene. V dropped 0 bases and J dropped 3; count of bases not matched to a gene: 5. The CDR3 reads CASSVGAGVRYNEQFF. The DNA for the CDR3 is TGTGCCAGCAGCGTAGGAGCGGGAGTACGCTACAATGAGCAGTTCTTC.

The chain links TRBV15 to TRBJ2-5; D might be TRBD1 (5 bases). V dropped 4 bases and J dropped 1 base, with 13 bases sitting between them. The CDR3 spans 15 residues. Germline CDR1 LNHNV, CDR2 YYDKDF (reference sequence). The CDR3: CATSTPTGIQETQYF. CDR3 DNA: TGTGCCACCAGCACCCCAACAGGAATCCAAGAGACCCAGTACTTC.

The J gene is TRBJ2-1, the V gene TRBV27; the D gene is possibly TRBD2 (6 bases). V lost 10 bases and J 0 bases, leaving 16 bases between the germline ends. In germline, CDR1 is MNHEY, CDR2 SMNVEV (reference sequence). The CDR3 has 15 residues. The CDR3 DNA is TGTGCCACCTACCCCTGGCGGGGCTCCTACAATGAGCAGTTCTTC. Translating it yields CATYPWRGSYNEQFF.

The chain combines TRBV5-1 with TRBJ2-3; D not certain. The CDR3 covers 14 residues. Germline CDR1 SGHRS, CDR2 YFSETQ. Trimming cost V 1 base and J 1 base, with 7 bases left between them. The DNA for the CDR3 is TGCGCCAGCAGCTTGCCCCAGGGCACAGATACGCAGTATTTT. It is translated as CASSLPQGTDTQYF.

This clone was recorded once. The chain has TRBV19 and TRBJ2-7, with 10 bases that match TRBD2. The CDR3 has 15 amino acids. The V and J ends lost 3 bases and 1 base, in that order; junction bases with no gene match: 3. Germline V gene lookup returns CDR1 LNHDA and CDR2 SQIVND (reference sequence). For the CDR3, the DNA is TGTGCCAGTAGTATCCTAGCGGGGGCTTCCTACGAGCAGTACTTC. This codes for CASSILAGASYEQYF.

The gene calls are TRBV10-3 and TRBJ2-3, with TRBD2 identical over 11 bases. The CDR3 loop spans 15 amino acids. Germline V lookup: CDR1 ENHRY, CDR2 SYGVKD. With V trimmed by 7 bases and J by 4 bases, 7 bases remained unmatched. CDR3 sequence (DNA): TGTGCCATCAATAGCGGGGGGGCCCGGTCAGATACGCAGTATTTT. This translates into CAINSGGARSDTQYF.

This clone was picked up one time. The V and J genes are TRBV7-2 and TRBJ1-5, with 9 nucleotides matching TRBD1. Germline V lookup: CDR1 SGHTA, CDR2 FQGNSA. The J segment lost 6 bases and the V segment lost 4 bases, leaving 1 base of the junction unmatched. The CDR3 spans 13 residues. The CDR3 loop reads CASSWTGVQPQHF. The CDR3 DNA is TGTGCCAGCAGCTGGACAGGGGTTCAGCCCCAGCATTTT.

The rearrangement joins TRBV28 to TRBJ2-2; a weak D match, TRBD1 (6 bases). Trimming removed 3 bases from V and 4 bases from J, with 9 bases in between. This CDR3 is built from 14 residues. Germline CDR1 reads MDHEN; CDR2 reads SYDVKM. The CDR3 loop is CASSFNRVTGELFF. In DNA, the CDR3 is TGTGCCAGCAGTTTTAACAGGGTCACCGGGGAGCTGTTTTTT.

The rearrangement joins TRBV6-1 to TRBJ2-7; the match to TRBD1 covers 7 bases. There are 15 residues in the CDR3. Germline assignment: CDR1 MNHNS and CDR2 SASEGT. V was clipped by 6 bases and J by 5 bases; unmatched bases: 13. In nucleotides, the CDR3 is TGTGCCAGCAGCAAAATCCGGGTAGGGGGCCACGAGCAGTACTTC. Protein product: CASSKIRVGGHEQYF.

The rearrangement joins TRBV5-5 to TRBJ2-7, with 10 bases identical to TRBD1. Germline CDR1 SGHKS, CDR2 YYEKEE (reference sequence). With 3 bases clipped from V and 3 bases from J, the junction kept 12 bases outside the gene matches. This CDR3 is 17 amino acids long. CDR3 protein: CASSWHLGQGNFYEQYF. CDR3 DNA sequence: TGTGCCAGCAGCTGGCATTTGGGACAGGGGAATTTCTACGAGCAGTACTTC.

This chain joins TRBV7-8 and TRBJ1-2; unclear D gene. Germline assignment: CDR1 SGHVS and CDR2 FQNEAQ. The CDR3 has 14 amino acids. V gave up 4 bases and J gave up 8 bases, with 17 bases separating them. CDR3 nucleotides: TGTGCCAGCAGCTCTGCGGGCGCTGGAAAAGGCTACACCTTC. The encoded protein is CASSSAGAGKGYTF.

The chain combines TRBV2 with TRBJ1-5; 8 nucleotides match TRBD1. The germline CDR1 and CDR2 sequences are SNHLY and FYNNEI. The trim removed 7 bases at V and 2 bases at J, leaving 4 bases unmatched. The CDR3 length is 14 residues. The CDR3 region is CASTGTGRNQPQHF. CDR3 sequence (DNA): TGTGCCAGCACCGGGACAGGTCGCAATCAGCCCCAGCATTTT.